Below are 5 T cell receptor beta chains sequenced from a single sample in a study of T cell repertoires in cytomegalovirus infection. Each CDR3 protein gets one entry after TCRdb re-called the reads with MiXCR. Of about 740,000 distinct CDR3 sequences listed, 35% were seen once; the top ten hold 2.5% to 3.5%. Material: PBMCs. The receptors here all came from a human donor in good health (CMV status not recorded). Some clones in this sample may be carry-over from other donors' samples.

The V gene is TRBV4-1, the J gene TRBJ2-1; 8 bases line up with TRBD2. Losses at the gene ends were 1 base for V and 5 bases for J; bases not matched to a gene: 7. Germline V lookup: CDR1 MGHRA, CDR2 YSYEKL. This CDR3 is built from 16 residues. The CDR3 is CASSQVSRGGDNEQFF. Written as DNA, the CDR3 is TGCGCCAGCAGCCAAGTATCCCGGGGGGGGGACAATGAGCAGTTCTTC.

The chain carries TRBV7-8 and TRBJ1-1; D is unclear. Germline CDR1 is SGHVS and CDR2 is FQNEAQ. The V and J ends lost 0 bases and 7 bases respectively, with 9 bases between them. The CDR3 has 13 amino acids. CDR3: CASSLALSVEAFF. The CDR3 coding sequence is TGTGCCAGCAGCTTAGCGTTGTCTGTTGAAGCTTTCTTT.

On this clonotype itself: A much larger clone lies one base from this, so it may be a read error. This chain links TRBV12-3 or TRBV12-4 with TRBJ1-5; 8 positions agree with TRBD1. The CDR3 length is 14 residues. The CDR3 reads CASSWTGNNQPHHF. The CDR3 coding sequence is TGTGCCAGCAGTTGGACAGGGAACAATCAGCCCCATCATTTT.

The rearrangement links TRBV25-1 to TRBJ2-7; D gene ambiguous. Germline values: CDR1 MGHDK, CDR2 SYGVNS. The CDR3 runs 13 residues. V was pared by 8 bases and J by 2 bases, with 13 bases between. The CDR3 protein is CASGDYTAYEQYF. The CDR3 DNA reads as TGTGCCAGCGGGGATTATACAGCCTACGAGCAGTACTTC.

This clonotype was seen more than once but under ten times. The V and J genes are TRBV5-1 and TRBJ2-7; TRBD1 aligns across 7 bases. J was trimmed by 4 bases and V by 4 bases; bases with no gene match: 11. The germline CDR1 and CDR2 sequences are SGHRS and YFSETQ. The CDR3 covers 15 residues. The CDR3 DNA reads as TGCGCCAGCAGCCACCGACAGGGTGATAGTTACGAGCAGTACTTC. Amino acids: CASSHRQGDSYEQYF. The full variable domain, its missing parts supplied by reference TRBV5-1 and TRBJ2-7, is KAGVTQTPRYLIKTRGQQVTLSCSPISGHRSVSWYQQTPGQGLQFLFEYFSETQRNKGNFPGRFSGRQFSNSRSEMNVSTLELGDSALYLCASSHRQGDSYEQYFGPGTRLTVT.